Listed below are T cell receptor beta chains from one sample, sequenced in a study of Graves' ophthalmopathy and Graves' hyperthyroidism. TCRdb reprocessed the multiplex PCR reads with MiXCR, giving one entry per CDR3 protein. The data contain approximately 480,000 distinct CDR3 sequences, 14% of them seen just once; the ten biggest clones take up more than 8.5%. The sample comprised blood. The receptors come from a young woman with Graves' ophthalmopathy. The CDR3 runs from the conserved cysteine through the conserved F or W.

j_call v_call cdr3_aa
TRBJ1-5 TRBV12-3/TRBV12-4 CASSLTAQPQHF
TRBJ2-5 TRBV28 CASSSSGTGGETQYF
TRBJ1-5 TRBV6-1 CASTRQDQPQHF
TRBJ2-5 TRBV27 CASSDTAYHGKEETQYF
TRBJ2-5 TRBV20-1 CSARRHGITETQYF
TRBJ1-6 TRBV6-1 CASTQDFNSPLHF
TRBJ1-3 TRBV27 CASTLPWDRYSGNTIYF
TRBJ1-2 TRBV4-1 CASSLRDGANYGYTF
TRBJ2-7 TRBV6-2/TRBV6-3 CASSYRGVYEQYF
TRBJ1-3 TRBV28 CASSRLRAGGNTIYF
TRBJ2-7 TRBV9 CASSAGTGWSYEQYF
TRBJ1-1 TRBV25-1 CASRDDRGLPEAFF
TRBJ1-1 TRBV6-1 CASSGGQGAFF
TRBJ1-1 TRBV4-1 CASSRSGRTEAFF
TRBJ1-3 TRBV18 CASSPFGGSGNTIYF
TRBJ2-7 TRBV7-9 CASSLVGASGLEQYF
TRBJ1-3 TRBV12-3/TRBV12-4 CASTLSSGNTIYF
TRBJ1-5 TRBV20-1 CSAPRDRGYNQPQHF
TRBJ2-7 TRBV4-2 CASSQESGGRAFDEQYF
TRBJ2-2 TRBV27 CASSLLGQGSRGTGELFF
TRBJ2-5 TRBV12-3/TRBV12-4 CASSAWASGETKYF
TRBJ1-2 TRBV5-1 CASSGAGGSGYTF
TRBJ2-7 TRBV6-5 CASSYGQGSPYEQYF
TRBJ1-5 TRBV20-1 CSAHRDREGQPQHF
TRBJ2-7 TRBV27 CASKVRDRWGEQYF
TRBJ2-7 TRBV5-1 CASSWTVDYEQYF
TRBJ2-7 TRBV27 CASSTNRDEQYF
TRBJ1-4 TRBV6-2/TRBV6-3 CATEGHLEEKLFF
TRBJ2-2 TRBV5-1 CASSTGTGNAGELFF
TRBJ2-5 TRBV28 CASNSVRGETQYF
TRBJ1-2 TRBV29-1 CSVPKDSAPNYGYTF
TRBJ2-5 TRBV15 CATSREGQPGETQYF
TRBJ1-2 TRBV6-1 CASRQQGGLNYGYTF
TRBJ1-2 TRBV15 CATSSYSEGDYGYTF
TRBJ2-7 TRBV11-2 CASSSGLAGYLSYEQYF